This record looks at one T cell receptor (beta chain) sequence and its context. In the authors' workflow: Amplification of reference gene primers provided the estimated nucleated cell counts. Method: immunoSEQ multiplex PCR; TCRdb's copy keeps in-frame clones and lacks some. V, J and clone size are those of that table, while D and trimming were read from the DNA. The sample shows over 25,000 clones, approximately 80% of them seen only once. This sample is part of a study of blood T cell repertoires in COVID-19. Study-wide context: Sources were T cells, B-cell-depleted T cells, or PBMCs; the material itself was cDNA or gDNA.

Germline V CDR1 and CDR2: LNHNV, YYDKDF (reference sequence). CDR3 length: 14 residues. With 4 bases removed from V and 5 bases from J, the gap between germline ends came to 12 bases. The V and J genes are TRBV15 and TRBJ1-3; D not certain. The receptor's source is a human donor in a cohort sampled during active COVID-19. Sequencing was carried out using peripheral blood. In DNA form, the CDR3 reads TGTGCCACCAGCAACGGGAGAACTCGAAACACCATATATTTT. It is translated as CATSNGRTRNTIYF. Combining the CDR3 with reference TRBV15 and TRBJ1-3 gives the whole variable domain DAMVIQNPRYQVTQFGKPVTLSCSQTLNHNVMYWYQQKSSQAPKLLFHYYDKDFNNEADTPDNFQSRRPNTSFCFLDIRSPGLGDTAMYLCATSNGRTRNTIYFGEGSWLTVV.